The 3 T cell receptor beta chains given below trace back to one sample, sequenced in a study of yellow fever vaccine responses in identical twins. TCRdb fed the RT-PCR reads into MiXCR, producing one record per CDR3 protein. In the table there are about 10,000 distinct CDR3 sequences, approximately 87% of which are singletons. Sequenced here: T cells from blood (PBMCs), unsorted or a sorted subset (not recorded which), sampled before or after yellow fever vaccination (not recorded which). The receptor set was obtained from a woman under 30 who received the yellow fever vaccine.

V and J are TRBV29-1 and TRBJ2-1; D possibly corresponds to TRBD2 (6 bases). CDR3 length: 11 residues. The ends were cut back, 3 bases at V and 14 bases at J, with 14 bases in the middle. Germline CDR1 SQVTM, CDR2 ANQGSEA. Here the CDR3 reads CSVDGDSMEFF. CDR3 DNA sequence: TGCAGCGTTGATGGGGACTCAATGGAGTTCTTC.

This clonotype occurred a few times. The CDR3 coding sequence is TGTGCCAGCAGCTCGGGACAGACAGATACGCAGTATTTT. It translates to CASSSGQTDTQYF. V is TRBV14 and J is TRBJ2-3, with 7 bases lining up with TRBD1. This CDR3 has 13 amino acids. CDR1 and CDR2 (germline): SGHDN, FVKESK. V shed 5 bases and J 3 bases; nucleotides not matched to a gene: 2. Drawing the rest from reference TRBV14 and TRBJ2-3, the complete variable domain is EAGVTQFPSHSVIEKGQTVTLRCDPISGHDNLYWYRRVMGKEIKFLLHFVKESKQDESGMPNNRFLAERTGGTYSTLKVQPAELEDSGVYFCASSSGQTDTQYFGPGTRLTVL.

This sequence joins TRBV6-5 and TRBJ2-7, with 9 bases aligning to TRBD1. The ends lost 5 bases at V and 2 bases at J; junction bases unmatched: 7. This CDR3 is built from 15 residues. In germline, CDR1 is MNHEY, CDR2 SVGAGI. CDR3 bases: TGTGCCAGCAGTCACCCGGGACAGGGAGCCTACGAGCAGTACGTC. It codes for CASSHPGQGAYEQYV.